This T cell receptor (beta chain) was recorded in a study of technical replicates of blood from a few donors (dated by TCRdb to 2017 to 2019). Notes on this clone: Its antigen target is currently unknown. No per-base quality is available; no much larger clone lies one base away.

CDR1 and CDR2, looked up from the germline V gene, are SGHVS and FNYEAQ. Germline trimming amounts to 4 bases on V and 2 bases on J, with 4 as the count of junction bases outside the gene matches. Taken from cysteine to phenylalanine, the CDR3 has 14 residues. The DNA shown is the 42-base CDR3, in frame from base 1. The method was the immunoSEQ multiplex PCR assay. Sourced from immuneACCESS, this table was stored by TCRdb with only in-frame sequences that have V and J called. A share of the clones is absent; for the studies checked, an unresolved V gene accounts for under half, and the remainder has no known explanation. The sample contains approximately 10,000 clones, approximately 93% of them found a single time. Of the sample, over 7.5% falls within the top ten clones.

The origin of this receptor is a human donor in good health. The sequencing sample was made of PBMCs. This receptor chain uses TRBV7-6 and TRBJ2-5, with 7 junctional bases fitting TRBD1. The DNA reads TGTGCCAGCAGCTATGGGACAGTGCAAGAGACCCAGTACTTC. Translation gives CASSYGTVQETQYF.